These 31 T cell receptor beta chains share one sample of origin, sequenced in a study of monozygotic twins with inflammatory bowel disease. Reprocessing the 5' RACE reads, TCRdb reports a single entry for every CDR3 protein and omits DNA. The sample includes roughly 100,000 distinct CDR3 sequences. Sequences were obtained from blood. The receptors come from a human donor with ulcerative colitis or Crohn's disease, or a healthy co-twin of an affected twin (not recorded which).

The chain recombines TRBV9 with TRBJ1-2; TCRdb's assignment of TRBD1 cannot be checked, as there is no DNA. The germline CDR1 and CDR2 sequences are SGDLS and YYNGEE. The CDR3 totals 15 residues. The chain's CDR3 is CASSVTGTGDYGYTF.

The chain carries TRBV27 and TRBJ2-7. Looked up from germline, CDR1 is MNHEY and CDR2 is SMNVEV (reference sequence). The CDR3 consists of 12 residues. The chain's CDR3 is CASSSDPYEQYF.

CDR3 loop: CASSTNRGQPQHF. The rearrangement uses TRBV7-3 and TRBJ1-5; TCRdb designates TRBD1, a call that cannot be tested without DNA. The CDR3 covers 13 residues. CDR1 SGHTA and CDR2 FQGTGA come from the germline V gene.

The chain employs TRBV20-1 and TRBJ2-5; TCRdb calls TRBD1, which cannot be checked without DNA. Germline CDR1 and CDR2: DFQATT and SNEGSKA (reference sequence). CDR3 size: 15 residues. The CDR3 region is CSASHRGPVRETQYF.

The chain has TRBV10-3 and TRBJ1-1. The CDR3 has 14 residues. Germline V gene sequence: CDR1 ENHRY, CDR2 SYGVKD. CDR3 in amino acids: CAISSIPRNTEAFF.

V gene TRBV6-1 combines with J gene TRBJ2-1; there is no DNA to check the TCRdb D call of TRBD1. The CDR3 consists of 15 residues. The V gene's germline CDR1 is MNHNS and CDR2 SASEGT. CDR3 loop: CASRSRQGPYNEQFF.

The chain couples TRBV12-3 or TRBV12-4 to TRBJ2-5; TCRdb's D call, TRBD1, is unchecked because there is no DNA. This CDR3 has 15 residues. The CDR3 reads CASSPYESGGETQYF.

The chain employs TRBV5-1 and TRBJ2-7; lacking DNA, the TRBD1 call made by TCRdb goes unchecked. The germline CDR1 and CDR2 sequences are SGHRS and YFSETQ. The CDR3 length is 15 residues. CDR3 sequence reads: CASSLDPSRTGEQYF.

The V call is TRBV20-1, the J call TRBJ2-7; TCRdb gives TRBD1 as the D gene, but with no DNA this cannot be confirmed. The CDR3 extends over 13 amino acids. Per germline, CDR1 DFQATT and CDR2 SNEGSKA (reference sequence). The CDR3 region is CSASWTGIGEQYF.

J is TRBJ2-1 and V is TRBV24-1; as DNA is missing, the TRBD1 call by TCRdb cannot be tested. The germline V gene has CDR1 KGHDR and CDR2 SFDVKD. The CDR3 is made up of 16 amino acids. CDR3: CATSDFAGKDNNEQFF.

This sequence joins TRBV12-3 or TRBV12-4 and TRBJ1-2. The CDR3 runs 13 residues. The CDR3 loop is CASSGVQFYGYTF.

This rearrangement joins TRBV5-1 to TRBJ2-7; TCRdb designates TRBD1, a call that cannot be tested without DNA. In germline, CDR1 is SGHRS, CDR2 YFSETQ. The CDR3 consists of 14 residues. The CDR3 sequence: CASSSGTGRYEQYF.

V is TRBV7-2 and J is TRBJ2-7; TCRdb reports TRBD1, a call that lacks DNA to check it against. The CDR3 runs 14 residues. Germline V gene sequence: CDR1 SGHTA, CDR2 FQGNSA. The CDR3 loop is CASSLELGDIEQYF.

This chain uses TRBV18 with TRBJ2-5; the TCRdb call, TRBD1, lacks DNA for checking. The CDR3 has 15 amino acids. The germline CDR1 and CDR2 sequences are KGHSH and LQKENI. CDR3 sequence: CASSPGGAYQETQYF.

The V gene is TRBV6-1, the J gene TRBJ2-7; the D gene TCRdb calls, TRBD1, cannot be checked with no DNA. The CDR3 consists of 14 residues. Germline lookup yields CDR1 MNHNS and CDR2 SASEGT. This chain's CDR3 is CASSPRTEGYEQYF.

This sequence joins TRBV7-7 and TRBJ2-2. This CDR3 comprises 16 residues. Germline V gene data show CDR1 as SSHAT and CDR2 as FNYEAQ (reference sequence). CDR3: CASSARRGPNTGELFF. Full variable domain (rest looked up from reference TRBV7-7 and TRBJ2-2): GAGVSQSPRYKVTKRGQDVTLRCDPISSHATLYWYQQALGQGPEFLTYFNYEAQPDKSGLPSDRFSAERPEGSISTLTIQRTEQRDSAMYRCASSARRGPNTGELFFGEGSRLTVL.

The rearrangement joins TRBV7-2 to TRBJ2-4; the D call of TRBD2 rests on TCRdb alone, since no DNA is present to check it. The length of the CDR3 is 16 residues. Germline assignment: CDR1 SGHTA and CDR2 FQGNSA. The chain's CDR3 is CASSWELAGVKNIQYF. The full variable domain, its missing parts supplied by reference TRBV7-2 and TRBJ2-4, is GAGVSQSPSNKVTEKGKDVELRCDPISGHTALYWYRQSLGQGLEFLIYFQGNSAPDKSGLPSDRFSAERTGGSVSTLTIQRTQQEDSAVYLCASSWELAGVKNIQYFGAGTRLSVL.

V is TRBV7-2 and J is TRBJ2-5; the TCRdb call, TRBD1, lacks DNA for checking. This CDR3 comprises 13 residues. The germline CDR1 and CDR2 sequences are SGHTA and FQGNSA. The CDR3: CASSLGGTETQYF. Using reference TRBV7-2 and TRBJ2-5 for the parts outside the CDR3, the full variable domain is GAGVSQSPSNKVTEKGKDVELRCDPISGHTALYWYRQSLGQGLEFLIYFQGNSAPDKSGLPSDRFSAERTGGSVSTLTIQRTQQEDSAVYLCASSLGGTETQYFGPGTRLLVL.

This chain links TRBV20-1 with TRBJ1-2. Germline-derived CDR1 and CDR2 are DFQATT and SNEGSKA (reference sequence). This CDR3 spans 12 amino acids. CDR3 protein: CSARDLPDGYTF.

Here the CDR3 reads CASSLEGSQETQYF. The chain couples TRBV5-1 to TRBJ2-5; checking the TCRdb D call of TRBD2 is not possible without DNA. This CDR3 has 14 amino acids. Germline V gives CDR1 SGHRS, CDR2 YFSETQ.

The chain combines TRBV20-1 with TRBJ1-1. Germline values: CDR1 DFQATT, CDR2 SNEGSKA (reference sequence). The CDR3 is 14 amino acids. The CDR3 region is CSAQGSPMNTEAFF.

The V and J genes are TRBV5-1 and TRBJ2-7; TCRdb names TRBD1, which stays unverified in the absence of DNA. This CDR3 is built from 14 residues. Germline V CDR1 and CDR2: SGHRS, YFSETQ. The CDR3 sequence is CASSYGTGAYEQYF.

The chain links TRBV29-1 to TRBJ1-2; the TCRdb D gene call, TRBD1, has no DNA to confirm it. Germline loops: CDR1 SQVTM, CDR2 ANQGSEA. The CDR3 covers 13 residues. CDR3 residues: CSGGGGGDYGYTF. The full variable domain, rest sourced from reference TRBV29-1 and TRBJ1-2, is SAVISQKPSRDICQRGTSLTIQCQVDSQVTMMFWYRQQPGQSLTLIATANQGSEATYESGFVIDKFPISRPNLTFSTLTVSNMSPEDSSIYLCSGGGGGDYGYTFGSGTRLTVV.

V and J are TRBV20-1 and TRBJ1-1; TCRdb's D call, TRBD1, is unchecked because there is no DNA. This CDR3 is 13 amino acids long. The germline V gene encodes CDR1 DFQATT and CDR2 SNEGSKA (reference sequence). The CDR3 sequence: CSASGQANTEAFF.

The chain links TRBV5-4 to TRBJ2-3; TCRdb's D call, TRBD1, is unchecked because there is no DNA. CDR3 length equals 14 residues. In germline, CDR1 is SGHNT, CDR2 YYREEE (reference sequence). The CDR3 reads CASSRKGEEDTQYF.

The chain carries TRBV7-3 and TRBJ2-1; the TRBD2 assignment by TCRdb is unverifiable without DNA. This CDR3 spans 18 amino acids. CDR1 SGHTA and CDR2 FQGTGA come from the germline V gene. The CDR3: CASSLGTRASGESNEQFF. The complete variable domain, with remaining parts taken from reference TRBV7-3 and TRBJ2-1, reads GAGVSQTPSNKVTEKGKYVELRCDPISGHTALYWYRQSLGQGPEFLIYFQGTGAADDSGLPNDRFFAVRPEGSVSTLKIQRTERGDSAVYLCASSLGTRASGESNEQFFGPGTRLTVL.

J is TRBJ2-3 and V is TRBV29-1. CDR1 and CDR2 (germline): SQVTM, ANQGSEA. This CDR3 is 13 amino acids long. CDR3 sequence reads: CSVEASGAVTQYF.

CDR3 sequence: CASSRQETQYF. This sequence joins TRBV18 and TRBJ2-5. Germline assignment: CDR1 KGHSH and CDR2 LQKENI. CDR3 length: 11 residues.

The V call is TRBV6-2 or TRBV6-3, the J call TRBJ2-1. CDR1 is MNHEY, CDR2 SVGEGT, per germline. This CDR3 comprises 13 residues. CDR3 sequence reads: CACMAYSYNEQFF.

This chain connects TRBV15 to TRBJ2-7. The CDR3 covers 12 residues. Germline V lookup: CDR1 LNHNV, CDR2 YYDKDF (reference sequence). CDR3 residues: CATSVSSYEQYF.

J is TRBJ1-5 and V is TRBV12-3 or TRBV12-4; TCRdb's D gene call, TRBD1, goes unchecked for lack of DNA. The CDR3 is 14 amino acids. Here the CDR3 reads CASSPPGPGRPQRF.